These 5 T cell receptor beta chains originate from one sample sequenced in a study of T cell responses to AZD1222 COVID-19 vaccine. Sequencing was performed with immunoSEQ multiplex PCR; in TCRdb, only in-frame clones are kept and a portion is missing. The table has 150,000 to 160,000 clones, around 85% seen once. The source was peripheral blood, collected on day 0 of MenACWY control vaccination. The receptors here all came from an adult in good health.

The gene calls are TRBV19 and TRBJ1-2; D is unclear. The germline V gene has CDR1 LNHDA and CDR2 SQIVND (reference sequence). The V and J ends lost 4 bases and 3 bases respectively, with 15 bases between them. The CDR3 is 15 residues long. This CDR3 reads CASSTSGRVYYGYTF. CDR3 DNA sequence: TGTGCCAGTAGTACCTCGGGAAGGGTATACTATGGCTACACCTTC.

The chain couples TRBV27 to TRBJ1-4; 9 nucleotides align to TRBD1. The CDR3 consists of 16 residues. The V gene end was trimmed by 3 bases and the J gene end by 9 bases; junction bases not matched to a gene: 11. CDR1 is MNHEY, CDR2 SMNVEV, per germline (reference sequence). The CDR3 here is CASSLGPGQGLKKLFF. As DNA, the CDR3 is TGTGCCAGCAGTTTGGGACCGGGACAGGGTTTGAAAAAACTGTTTTTT.

J is TRBJ1-5 and V is TRBV4-3; D is undetermined. This CDR3 region has 13 residues. Per the germline V gene, CDR1 is LGHNA and CDR2 is YSLEER. V was cut by 1 base and J by 6 bases, with 7 bases left in between. The chain's CDR3 is CASSQGPGQPQHF. In DNA, the CDR3 is TGCGCCAGCAGCCAAGGACCAGGTCAGCCCCAGCATTTT.

This chain connects TRBV3-1 (or the pseudogene TRBV3-2) to TRBJ1-3, with D possibly TRBD1 on 6 matching bases. CDR1 is LGHDT, CDR2 YNNKEL, per germline (reference sequence). The V and J ends lost 0 bases and 0 bases respectively, with 12 bases between them. The CDR3 totals 17 residues. The CDR3 nucleotides are TGTGCCAGCAGCCAAGATCCGGGACACCTCTCTGGAAACACCATATATTTT. Protein product: CASSQDPGHLSGNTIYF.

The chain has TRBV5-1 and TRBJ1-1, with 9 bases fitting TRBD1. Germline assignment: CDR1 SGHRS and CDR2 YFSETQ. The length of the CDR3 is 15 residues. After removal of 4 bases from V and 10 bases from J, the junction contained 14 bases not matched to a gene. The CDR3 bases are TGCGCCAGCAGCCGGTCCACAGGGGGCAATAGTGGAGCTTTCTTT. It codes for CASSRSTGGNSGAFF.